A single sample is the source of the 20 T cell receptor beta chains below, sequenced in a study of T cells in Graves' hyperthyroidism and ophthalmopathy. The source material, RNA transcripts, was used to amplify TCR beta CDR3 regions. HTBI primers were employed in a first-round RT-PCR of the TCR CDR3. TCRdb ran MiXCR on the multiplex PCR reads and lists one entry per CDR3 protein. The sample includes some 700,000 distinct CDR3 sequences, roughly 17% of them seen just once. The material sequenced was blood. Source of these receptors: a man in his fifties or sixties with Graves' hyperthyroidism.

The chain combines TRBV18 with TRBJ1-2; a weak D match, TRBD1 (6 bases). Between the trimmed V and J ends, which lost 7 bases and 6 bases, there was a span of 12 bases. CDR1 KGHSH and CDR2 LQKENI come from the germline V gene. The CDR3 spans 12 residues. CDR3 bases: TGTGCCAGCTTGCCGGGACAACATGGCTACACCTTC. Translation: CASLPGQHGYTF.

The V call is TRBV9, the J call TRBJ1-2; 7 bases fit TRBD1. This CDR3 is built from 14 residues. Germline values: CDR1 SGDLS, CDR2 YYNGEE. V was clipped by 5 bases and J by 5 bases; unmatched bases: 9. The CDR3 reads CASRTPGQIYGYTF. The CDR3 coding sequence is TGTGCCAGCAGAACCCCGGGACAGATATATGGCTACACCTTC.

This clonotype came up a few times. The V gene is TRBV29-1, the J gene TRBJ2-7; 7 nucleotides align to TRBD2. The V segment lost 3 bases and the J segment 4 bases; nucleotides outside the gene matches: 6. CDR1 is SQVTM, CDR2 ANQGSEA, per germline. This CDR3 has 13 amino acids. The CDR3 sequence is CSVDPAGNYEQYF. In DNA form, the CDR3 reads TGCAGCGTTGATCCAGCGGGGAATTACGAGCAGTACTTC.

At least ten counts were recorded for this clonotype. The chain recombines TRBV20-1 with TRBJ1-6; D is unresolved. This CDR3 has 14 residues. Germline values: CDR1 DFQATT, CDR2 SNEGSKA (reference sequence). Between the trimmed V and J ends, which lost 5 bases and 9 bases, there was a span of 17 bases. The CDR3 DNA is TGCAGTGCTGACGGGTCAGGATTGAGTTCACCCCTCCACTTT. Translation: CSADGSGLSSPLHF.

The table lists this clonotype with many counts. J is TRBJ2-3 and V is TRBV2, with a weak D call TRBD2 (5 bases). The V end was cut by 3 bases, the J end by 1 base, with 8 bases between. The CDR3 has 14 residues. In germline, CDR1 is SNHLY, CDR2 FYNNEI. Here the CDR3 DNA reads TGTGCCAGCAGTGAGGCGGAGGGCACAGATACGCAGTATTTT. Protein product: CASSEAEGTDTQYF.

In its sample, this clonotype was seen many times. The chain joins TRBV11-2 to TRBJ2-3; D is ambiguous. Trimming left V 3 bases short and J 2 bases short, with 15 bases between. The CDR3 spans 16 residues. Germline V gene lookup returns CDR1 SGHAT and CDR2 FQNNGV. The CDR3 loop reads CASSFLSGSNTDTQYF. The DNA of the CDR3 is TGTGCCAGCAGCTTCCTTTCTGGCAGCAACACAGATACGCAGTATTTT.

This clonotype was counted ten times or more. The V and J genes are TRBV7-8 and TRBJ1-1, with D tentatively TRBD1 (6 bases). V lost 5 bases and J 5 bases, leaving 12 bases between the germline ends. Germline values: CDR1 SGHVS, CDR2 FQNEAQ. The CDR3 is made up of 13 amino acids. CDR3 residues: CASSPRGRTEAFF. The CDR3 region has the DNA TGTGCCAGCAGCCCCAGGGGTCGGACTGAAGCTTTCTTT.

This clonotype was counted many times. A much larger clone differs from this one at a single base, so this may be a read error. The rearrangement links TRBV7-8 to TRBJ1-6; 7 bases match TRBD1. This CDR3 is 13 amino acids long. Germline V CDR1 and CDR2: SGHVS, FQNEAQ. V dropped 5 bases and J dropped 7; count of bases not matched to a gene: 2. This CDR3 reads CASSQGGNSPLHF. The CDR3 DNA is TGTGCCAGCAGCCAGGGGGGGAATTCACCCCTCCACTTT.

The V call is TRBV20-1, the J call TRBJ2-7, with 7 positions matching TRBD1. This CDR3 is built from 14 residues. Germline V gene data show CDR1 as DFQATT and CDR2 as SNEGSKA (reference sequence). The trim removed 6 bases at V and 7 bases at J, leaving 15 bases unmatched. CDR3 amino acids: CSAHRDSDSFEQYF. DNA of the CDR3: TGCAGTGCGCACCGGGACAGTGATAGCTTTGAGCAGTACTTC.

This clonotype was detected ten times or more. The CDR3 reads CAAGLVVVYSNQPQHF. CDR3 in DNA: TGTGCCGCGGGGCTTGTCGTGGTCTATAGCAATCAGCCCCAGCATTTT. This sequence joins TRBV10-3 and TRBJ1-5, with a weak D call TRBD1 (5 bases). This CDR3 region has 16 residues. Trimming stripped 11 bases from V and 0 bases from J, with 20 bases between. CDR1 is ENHRY, CDR2 SYGVKD, per germline.

This clonotype was counted at least ten times. The chain employs TRBV2 and TRBJ2-7; no definite D call. Trimming took 0 bases from V and 4 from J, leaving 7 bases between them. Germline-derived CDR1 and CDR2 are SNHLY and FYNNEI. The CDR3 spans 13 residues. Written as DNA, the CDR3 is TGTGCCAGCAGTGAAGCGGGCTGGTACGAGCAGTACTTC. Amino acids: CASSEAGWYEQYF.

J is TRBJ1-2 and V is TRBV5-1, with a possible D match to TRBD1 (5 bases). Germline CDR1 SGHRS, CDR2 YFSETQ. This CDR3 has 14 amino acids. Between the trimmed V and J ends, which lost 0 bases and 7 bases, there was a span of 13 bases. The CDR3 loop reads CASSLGREAGGYTF. In DNA form, the CDR3 reads TGCGCCAGCAGCTTGGGCAGGGAGGCTGGTGGCTACACCTTC.

In this sample, this clonotype turned up many times. The chain is built from TRBV5-1 and TRBJ2-5; 10 bases match TRBD2. After removal of 5 bases from V and 4 bases from J, the junction contained 5 bases not matched to a gene. The V gene's germline CDR1 is SGHRS and CDR2 YFSETQ. The CDR3 runs 14 residues. CDR3 bases: TGCGCCAGCAGTTATCTAGCGGGAGCAGAGACCCAGTACTTC. Its translation is CASSYLAGAETQYF.

This clonotype has just a few counts. The chain carries TRBV10-1 and TRBJ2-1; 13 positions agree with TRBD2. V trimming: 3 bases; J trimming: 3 bases; junction bases outside the gene matches: 8. There are 18 residues in the CDR3. Per the germline V gene, CDR1 is WNHNN and CDR2 is SYGVQD (reference sequence). The CDR3 region is CASSELAGGGSIYNEQFF. In DNA, the CDR3 is TGCGCCAGCAGTGAACTAGCGGGAGGGGGGAGTATCTACAATGAGCAGTTCTTC.

This clonotype was seen repeatedly, ten times or more. This chain links TRBV5-5 with TRBJ1-1; no clear D. The CDR3 length is 14 residues. The germline V gene encodes CDR1 SGHKS and CDR2 YYEKEE (reference sequence). V was trimmed by 2 bases and J by 1 base, leaving 9 bases between them. In nucleotides, the CDR3 is TGTGCCAGCAGCTTAAGTCGGGGGAACACTGAAGCTTTCTTT. It translates to CASSLSRGNTEAFF.

The genes are TRBV15 and TRBJ2-2; 7 bases are shared with TRBD1. Germline CDR1 reads LNHNV; CDR2 reads YYDKDF (reference sequence). With V trimmed by 3 bases and J by 2 bases, 9 bases remained unmatched. This CDR3 is 17 amino acids long. The CDR3 region is CATSSYNRQGNTGELFF. CDR3 DNA: TGTGCCACCAGCAGCTACAATCGACAGGGAAACACCGGGGAGCTGTTTTTT.

The chain joins TRBV30 to TRBJ1-4; D gene uncertain. Between the trimmed V and J ends, which lost 8 bases and 4 bases, there was a span of 11 bases. The CDR3 loop spans 12 amino acids. Germline V gene lookup returns CDR1 GTSNPN and CDR2 SVGIG (reference sequence). The CDR3 DNA sequence: TGTGCCCTGGTAGGATTTAATGAAAAACTGTTTTTT. The encoded protein is CALVGFNEKLFF.

This clonotype has only a few counts. V and J are TRBV7-2 and TRBJ2-2, with D perhaps matching TRBD1 (5 bases). Trimming took off 4 bases at V and 8 bases at J, with 8 bases between the two ends. Germline V gene sequence: CDR1 SGHTA, CDR2 FQGNSA. The CDR3 totals 12 residues. Here the CDR3 reads CASSSRQGELFF. Here the CDR3 DNA reads TGTGCCAGCAGCTCCCGACAGGGGGAGCTGTTTTTT.

This clonotype was seen more than once but under ten times. The gene calls are TRBV27 and TRBJ2-7, with 7 bases fitting TRBD1. Per the germline V gene, CDR1 is MNHEY and CDR2 is SMNVEV (reference sequence). V lost 6 bases and J lost 1; bases outside the gene matches: 3. The CDR3 has 13 amino acids. CDR3 residues: CASRGTESYEQYF. Here the CDR3 DNA reads TGTGCCAGCAGGGGGACAGAATCCTACGAGCAGTACTTC.

The J gene is TRBJ2-2, the V gene TRBV5-5; D is perhaps TRBD1 (5 bases). Germline assignment: CDR1 SGHKS and CDR2 YYEKEE (reference sequence). V shed 2 bases and J shed 0 bases, with 8 bases lying between them. This CDR3 has 15 residues. The CDR3 coding sequence is TGTGCCAGCAGCTTTTGGACAACGAACACCGGGGAGCTGTTTTTT. It codes for CASSFWTTNTGELFF.